One sample yielded the 14 T cell receptor beta chains listed below, sequenced in a study of cytotoxic CD8 clonotypes in ibrutinib-treated CLL. Assay: immunoSEQ multiplex PCR; the TCRdb copy retains only in-frame clones and omits some. Found here are about 300,000 clones, 60% to 80% of them singletons; the top ten hold 5.6%. Sample: PBMCs, taken at disease progression, from a patient treated with ibrutinib. All receptors come from a human donor with chronic lymphocytic leukemia.

This sequence joins TRBV18 and TRBJ1-6; D remains ambiguous. CDR3 length equals 14 residues. Germline loops: CDR1 KGHSH, CDR2 LQKENI. The ends were cut back, 1 base at V and 8 bases at J, with 9 bases in the middle. For the CDR3, the DNA is TGTGCCAGCTCACCACTCCCTGGGGATTCACCCCTCCACTTT. Translated: CASSPLPGDSPLHF.

The V call is TRBV5-1, the J call TRBJ2-5; TRBD1 aligns across 9 bases. The CDR3 is 15 amino acids. V dropped 0 bases and J dropped 4; count of bases not matched to a gene: 4. The germline V gene encodes CDR1 SGHRS and CDR2 YFSETQ. Here the CDR3 reads CASSLGGQGAETQYF. CDR3 in DNA: TGCGCCAGCAGCTTGGGGGGACAGGGAGCAGAGACCCAGTACTTC.

The chain carries TRBV7-3 and TRBJ1-1; D unclear. The CDR3 consists of 14 residues. From germline, CDR1 is SGHTA and CDR2 FQGTGA. Trimming shortened V by 2 bases and J by 8 bases, and 15 bases separated the two germline ends. CDR3 coding DNA: TGTGCCAGCAGCTTATCCCCCCGTCCTTTCGAAGCTTTCTTT. This encodes CASSLSPRPFEAFF.

This chain links TRBV4-1 with TRBJ2-3; a weak D match, TRBD2 (5 bases). V was clipped by 2 bases and J by 3 bases, with 15 bases between them. The CDR3 extends over 16 amino acids. Germline lookup yields CDR1 MGHRA and CDR2 YSYEKL. CDR3 loop: CASSQYSALGTDTQYF. The CDR3 DNA sequence: TGCGCCAGCAGCCAATATAGCGCTTTAGGAACAGATACGCAGTATTTT.

The chain joins TRBV9 to TRBJ2-7; D remains ambiguous. Looked up from germline, CDR1 is SGDLS and CDR2 is YYNGEE. The CDR3 loop spans 15 amino acids. The V end was cut by 4 bases, the J end by 5 bases, with 19 bases between. The CDR3: CASSPYLTYGNEQYF. The CDR3 DNA reads TGTGCCAGCAGCCCATATTTGACCTACGGCAACGAGCAGTACTTC.

This chain connects TRBV5-1 to TRBJ2-2; D is uncertain. Trimming stripped 5 bases from V and 0 bases from J, with 17 bases between. Germline-derived CDR1 and CDR2 are SGHRS and YFSETQ. This CDR3 has 17 residues. CDR3 residues: CASRDMTTGANTGELFF. CDR3 nucleotides: TGCGCCAGCAGGGATATGACGACTGGTGCGAACACCGGGGAGCTGTTTTTT.

This chain's CDR3 is CASSFREGIGQPQHF. The CDR3 bases are TGTGCCAGCAGTTTCCGGGAAGGTATCGGTCAGCCCCAGCATTTT. The V gene is TRBV6-6, the J gene TRBJ1-5; the D is unclear. The V and J ends lost 4 bases and 6 bases respectively, with 16 bases between them. Germline assignment: CDR1 MNHNY and CDR2 SVGAGI (reference sequence). CDR3 length equals 15 residues.

The V call is TRBV4-3, the J call TRBJ2-1, with 10 nucleotides matching TRBD2. The ends lost 0 bases at V and 3 bases at J; junction bases unmatched: 8. In germline, CDR1 is LGHNA, CDR2 YSLEER. CDR3 length equals 18 residues. DNA for the CDR3: TGCGCCAGCAGCCAAGATCTCTATACTAGCGGGATCTACAATGAGCAGTTCTTC. The encoded protein is CASSQDLYTSGIYNEQFF.

The J gene is TRBJ1-3, the V gene TRBV25-1, with TRBD1 identical over 7 bases. V shed 5 bases and J 2 bases; nucleotides not matched to a gene: 6. Germline values: CDR1 MGHDK, CDR2 SYGVNS. The CDR3 is 15 residues long. DNA for the CDR3: TGTGCCAGCAGTACTATCGGACAGGCTGGAAACACCATATATTTT. It specifies CASSTIGQAGNTIYF.

The chain carries TRBV21-1 and TRBJ2-2; TRBD2 was called by the table and not checked on the DNA. TRBV21-1 is listed as a pseudogene. CDR3 size: 14 residues. CDR3 protein: CASFAGTNTGELFF. The CDR3 nucleotides read TGTGCCAGTTTCGCGGGGACGAACACCGGGGAGCTGTTTTTT.

CDR3 protein: CASSPSGSSYNEQFF. The CDR3 DNA reads as TGTGCCAGCTCACCTAGCGGGAGTTCCTACAATGAGCAGTTCTTC. The chain uses TRBV18 and TRBJ2-1, with TRBD2 matching over 9 bases. With 3 bases clipped from V and 1 base from J, the junction kept 1 base outside the gene matches. This CDR3 contains 15 residues. Germline CDR1 KGHSH, CDR2 LQKENI.

The chain is built from TRBV5-5 and TRBJ1-5, with D tentatively TRBD1 (6 bases). This CDR3 has 16 residues. Trimming took off 3 bases at V and 8 bases at J, with 21 bases between the two ends. The germline gives CDR1 SGHKS, CDR2 YYEKEE (reference sequence). The CDR3: CASSSYPPGGGEPQHF. The CDR3 coding sequence is TGTGCCAGCAGCTCCTACCCCCCCGGGGGCGGGGAGCCCCAGCATTTT. The complete variable domain, with remaining parts taken from reference TRBV5-5 and TRBJ1-5, reads DAGVTQSPTHLIKTRGQQVTLRCSPISGHKSVSWYQQVLGQGPQFIFQYYEKEERGRGNFPDRFSARQFPNYSSELNVNALLLGDSALYLCASSSYPPGGGEPQHFGDGTRLSIL.

The rearrangement joins TRBV7-8 to TRBJ2-2; D gene uncertain. Germline assignment: CDR1 SGHVS and CDR2 FQNEAQ. V lost 5 bases to trimming and J lost 4 bases, with 11 bases between them. This CDR3 comprises 14 residues. Here the CDR3 DNA reads TGTGCCAGCAGCCAACTCGTAACCACCGGGGAGCTGTTTTTT. Amino acid sequence: CASSQLVTTGELFF.

This clone has more than one count but fewer than ten. The rearrangement links TRBV29-1 to TRBJ1-2; D might be TRBD1 (6 bases). The CDR3 runs 14 residues. CDR1 and CDR2 from the germline V gene are SQVTM and ANQGSEA. V was pared by 4 bases and J by 4 bases, with 16 bases between. The chain's CDR3 is CSVVGDKGPYGYTF. Written as DNA, the CDR3 is TGCAGCGTTGTGGGGGACAAGGGGCCCTATGGCTACACCTTC.